This record concerns one T cell receptor beta chain sequence. In the original processing: How many nucleated cells were present was estimated from reference gene primer amplification. The data were produced by immunoSEQ multiplex PCR, yet TCRdb's version contains in-frame clones alone and is incomplete. The V and J calls and clone size come from that table; D and trimming were worked out from the DNA. The table has around 100,000 clones, around 85% seen once. These data come from a study of blood T cell repertoires in COVID-19. About the research overall: Donors in the United States, Italy and Spain gave samples during acute or convalescent COVID-19.

Losses at the gene ends were 7 bases for V and 2 bases for J; bases not matched to a gene: 2. In germline, CDR1 is KGHDR, CDR2 SFDVKD. The CDR3 consists of 13 residues. Sequenced input: peripheral blood. The origin of this receptor is an older man with active or convalescent COVID-19. The chain has TRBV24-1 and TRBJ1-2; 8 nucleotides agree with TRBD1. As DNA, the CDR3 is TGTGCCACCAGGGGACAGGAGAACTATGGCTACACCTTC. This sequence encodes CATRGQENYGYTF.